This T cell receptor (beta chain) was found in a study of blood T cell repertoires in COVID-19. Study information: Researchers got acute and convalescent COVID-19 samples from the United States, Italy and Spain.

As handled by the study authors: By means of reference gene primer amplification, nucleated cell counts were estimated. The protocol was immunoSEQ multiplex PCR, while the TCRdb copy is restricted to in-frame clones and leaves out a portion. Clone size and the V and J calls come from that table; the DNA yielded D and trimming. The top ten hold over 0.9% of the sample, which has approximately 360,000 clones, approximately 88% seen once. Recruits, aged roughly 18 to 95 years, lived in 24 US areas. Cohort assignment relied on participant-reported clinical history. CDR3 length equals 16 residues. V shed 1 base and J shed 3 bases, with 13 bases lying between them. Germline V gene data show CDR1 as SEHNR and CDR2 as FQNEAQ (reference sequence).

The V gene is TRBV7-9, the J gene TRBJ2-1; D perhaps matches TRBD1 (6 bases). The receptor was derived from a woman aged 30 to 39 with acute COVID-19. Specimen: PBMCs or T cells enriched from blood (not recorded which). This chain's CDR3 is CASSLGQGIFYNEQFF. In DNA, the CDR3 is TGTGCCAGCAGCTTAGGCCAGGGGATTTTCTACAATGAGCAGTTCTTC.